This TCR beta chain is from a study of T cells in Graves' hyperthyroidism and ophthalmopathy (dated by TCRdb to the late 2010s). With respect to the entire study: Peripheral blood samples were taken at initial diagnosis, before any treatment was given. In several Graves' hyperthyroidism patients, the study also compared T-cell repertoires from thyroid tissue with T-cell repertoires from blood. Prospective prediction of ophthalmopathy was tested in an independent validation cohort of 18 to 20 hyperthyroidism patients and 15 to 17 patients who later progressed to ophthalmopathy. The paper reports TCR Vbeta CDR3 sequencing of approximately 140 peripheral blood samples: 40 to 45 ophthalmopathy, about 75 hyperthyroidism and around 17 progressor patients. A discovery cohort of roughly 96 patients, about 40 with Graves' ophthalmopathy and 55 to 65 with stable Graves' hyperthyroidism, was used to find distinguishing TCR V-J signatures. The roughly 94 discovery patients were randomly divided into training and test sets at a 7:3 ratio. After blood sampling, hyperthyroidism patients were treated with methimazole at a starting dose of 30 mg daily, and ophthalmopathy patients were treated with high-dose intravenous methylprednisolone. Overall study outcomes, separate from this receptor: During validation, the model predicted progression to ophthalmopathy a median of about 6.5 months ahead of onset, with more than 55% sensitivity and 72% to 85% specificity. No statistical method was used to set the sample size in advance, and investigators knew the group allocation. Most expanded thyroid clonotypes (frequency above 0.001) were also found in blood, which suggests that blood repertoires may mirror thyroid immune responses. A 13 V-J signature model separated ophthalmopathy from stable hyperthyroidism, with 87.88% sensitivity and around 84% specificity in cross-validation and 80%/75% in testing.

The junction carries 14 bases between V and J, which are trimmed by 7 bases and 7 bases respectively. CDR1 and CDR2 were assigned from the germline V gene (reference sequence) as MNHEY and SMNVEV. The CDR3 goes from the cysteine to the phenylalanine over 14 residues. The read is trimmed to its CDR3 DNA, 42 bases read in frame from base 1. The TCR beta CDR3 regions were amplified from RNA transcripts. For the first round of RT-PCR on the TCR CDR3, the HTBI primer set was used together with the Qiagen OneStep RT-PCR kit. The libraries were constructed in a second round of multiplex PCR and then size-selected and purified. Sequencing of the libraries was done on an Illumina HiSeq2000 using paired-end 100 bp reads. The study's own analysis went as follows. Raw data were processed with SOAPnuke, discarding reads with adapters, uncalled bases, mean Phred below 15, or no exact constant-primer or identifier match. High-quality paired reads were merged with COPE v1.2.5, and unique nucleotide sequences were defined as clonotypes. MiTCR v1.1 was used to align the clonotypes against IMGT TRBV, TRBD and TRBJ reference segments. The analysis was restricted to V-J combinations with a frequency above 0.0001, which together covered roughly 99% of the repertoires. A TCS score was defined as the ratio between F50 (clonal expansion) and ExV (chaos), using BLOSUM62-based TCRdist between CDR3 peptides within each V-J. Welch's t-statistics and random forest reduced roughly 540 V-J features to 10 to 15, which were used in a naive Bayes classifier (R e1071). In TCRdb, the public reads were trimmed at Q25 with fastp and aligned with MiXCR, with productive beta chains retained. One record per CDR3 amino acid sequence lists the most common genes and DNA. The V and J calls here are based on TCRdb, not the publication. The sample contains roughly 500,000 distinct CDR3 sequences, roughly 13% of them found a single time. The ten largest make up roughly 5.5% of the sample.

This clonotype was counted many times. What antigen it recognizes has not been identified. Per-base qualities were not stored, and no clone one base away is much larger. Hyperthyroidism patients were aged 18 to 65 years and newly diagnosed, with disease duration of less than 2 months. Exclusion was applied to patients with uncontrolled infections, other autoimmune diseases, pregnancy or lactation. Diagnoses were established on the basis of clinical symptoms, serum thyroxine and TRAb, thyroid ultrasound, and orbital computed tomography. Blood from progressor patients was drawn when they were first diagnosed with hyperthyroidism, before any ophthalmopathy symptoms appeared. Ficoll-Paque density gradient centrifugation was used to isolate PBMCs from about 9.4 ml of fresh peripheral blood. Progressor patients were initially diagnosed with Graves' hyperthyroidism and developed ophthalmopathy during follow-up. Total RNA was extracted using Trizol reagent, and RNA quality was assessed on an Agilent 2100 Bioanalyzer.

The receptor chain draws on TRBV27 and TRBJ1-6; the D region possibly corresponds to TRBD1 (6 bases align). The sample taken for sequencing was blood. This clonotype was sampled from a woman aged 30 to 39 with Graves' hyperthyroidism that later progressed to Graves' ophthalmopathy. In nucleotide form, the sequence is TGTGCCAGCAAAAGTTCAGGGGTGAATTCACCCCTCCACTTT. Its protein reads: CASKSSGVNSPLHF.